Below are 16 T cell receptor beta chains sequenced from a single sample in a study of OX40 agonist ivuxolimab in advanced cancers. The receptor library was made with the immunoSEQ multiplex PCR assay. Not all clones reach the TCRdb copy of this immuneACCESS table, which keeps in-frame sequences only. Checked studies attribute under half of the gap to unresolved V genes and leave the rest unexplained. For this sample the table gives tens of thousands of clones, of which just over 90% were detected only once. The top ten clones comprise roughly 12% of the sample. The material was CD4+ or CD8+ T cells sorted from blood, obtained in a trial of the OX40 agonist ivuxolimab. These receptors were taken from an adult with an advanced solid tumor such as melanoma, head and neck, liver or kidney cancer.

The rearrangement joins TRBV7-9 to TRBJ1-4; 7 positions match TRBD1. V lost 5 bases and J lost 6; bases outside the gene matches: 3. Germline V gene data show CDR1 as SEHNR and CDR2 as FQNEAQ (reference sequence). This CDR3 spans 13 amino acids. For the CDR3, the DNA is TGTGCCAGCAGCCGAGGGGGCTATGAAAAACTGTTTTTT. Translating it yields CASSRGGYEKLFF.

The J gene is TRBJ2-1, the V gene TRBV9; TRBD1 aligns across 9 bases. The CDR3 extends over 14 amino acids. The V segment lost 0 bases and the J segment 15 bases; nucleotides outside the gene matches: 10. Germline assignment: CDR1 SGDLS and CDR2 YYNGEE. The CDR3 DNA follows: TGTGCCAGCAGCGTAGTCAGCGAGGGGACAGGGTTGTTCTTC. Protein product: CASSVVSEGTGLFF. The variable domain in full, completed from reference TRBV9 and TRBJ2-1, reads DSGVTQTPKHLITATGQRVTLRCSPRSGDLSVYWYQQSLDQGLQFLIQYYNGEERAKGNILERFSAQQFPDLHSELNLSSLELGDSALYFCASSVVSEGTGLFFGPGTRLTVL.

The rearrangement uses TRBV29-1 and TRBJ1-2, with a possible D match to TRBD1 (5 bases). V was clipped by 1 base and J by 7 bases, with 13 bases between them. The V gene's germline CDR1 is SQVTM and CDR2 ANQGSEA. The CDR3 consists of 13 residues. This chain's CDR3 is CSVEGVTVGGYTF. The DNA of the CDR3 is TGCAGCGTTGAAGGTGTGACAGTTGGTGGCTACACCTTC.

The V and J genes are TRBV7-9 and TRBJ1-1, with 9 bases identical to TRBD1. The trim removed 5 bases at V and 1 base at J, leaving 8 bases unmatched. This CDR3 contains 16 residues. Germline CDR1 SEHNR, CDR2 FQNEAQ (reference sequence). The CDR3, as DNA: TGTGCCAGCAGCCTAGGGACAGGGAAAGGGAACACTGAAGCTTTCTTT. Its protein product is CASSLGTGKGNTEAFF. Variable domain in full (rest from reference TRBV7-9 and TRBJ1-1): DTGVSQNPRHKITKRGQNVTFRCDPISEHNRLYWYRQTLGQGPEFLTYFQNEAQLEKSRLLSDRFSAERPKGSFSTLEIQRTEQGDSAMYLCASSLGTGKGNTEAFFGQGTRLTVV.

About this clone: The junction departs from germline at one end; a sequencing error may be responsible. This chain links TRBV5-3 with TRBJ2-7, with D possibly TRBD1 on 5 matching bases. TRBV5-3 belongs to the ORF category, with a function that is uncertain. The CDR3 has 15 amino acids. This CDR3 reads CASSLGQELSYEQYF. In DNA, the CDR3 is TGTGCCAGCAGCTTGGGGCAGGAACTCTCCTACGAGCAGTACTTC.

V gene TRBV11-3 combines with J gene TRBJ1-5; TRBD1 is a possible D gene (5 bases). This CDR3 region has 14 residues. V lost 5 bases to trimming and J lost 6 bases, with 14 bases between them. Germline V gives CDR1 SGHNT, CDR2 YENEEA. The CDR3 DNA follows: TGTGCCAGCAGCCGAGGGGTCGCGCGTCAGCCCCAGCATTTT. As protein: CASSRGVARQPQHF.

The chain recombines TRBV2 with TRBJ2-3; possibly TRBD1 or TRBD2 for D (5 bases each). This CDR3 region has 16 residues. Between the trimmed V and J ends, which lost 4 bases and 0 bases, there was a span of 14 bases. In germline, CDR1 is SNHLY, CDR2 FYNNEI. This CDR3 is CASSGRDHTSTDTQYF. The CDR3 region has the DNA TGTGCCAGCAGTGGCCGGGACCACACTAGCACAGATACGCAGTATTTT.

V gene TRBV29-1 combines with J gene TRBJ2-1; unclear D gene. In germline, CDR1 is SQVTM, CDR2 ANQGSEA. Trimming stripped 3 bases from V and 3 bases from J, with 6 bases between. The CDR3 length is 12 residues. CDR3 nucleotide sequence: TGCAGCGTTGAGGCGTTCTACAATGAGCAGTTCTTC. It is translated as CSVEAFYNEQFF.

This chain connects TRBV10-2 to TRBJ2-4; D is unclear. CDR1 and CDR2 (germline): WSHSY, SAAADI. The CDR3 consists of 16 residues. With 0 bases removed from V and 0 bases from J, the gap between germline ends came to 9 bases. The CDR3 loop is CASSESQILAKNIQYF. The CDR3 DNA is TGCGCCAGCAGTGAGTCCCAGATACTAGCCAAAAACATTCAGTACTTC.

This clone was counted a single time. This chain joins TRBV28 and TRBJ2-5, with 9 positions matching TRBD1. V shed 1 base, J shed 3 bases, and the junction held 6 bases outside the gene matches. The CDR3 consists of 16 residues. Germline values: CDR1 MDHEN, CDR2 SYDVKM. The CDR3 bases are TGTGCCAGCAGTTTATATTGGGGACAGGGTAAAGAGACCCAGTACTTC. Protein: CASSLYWGQGKETQYF.

This chain's CDR3 is CASSFGGTYNEQFF. In DNA form, the CDR3 reads TGTGCCAGCAGTTTCGGAGGGACTTACAATGAGCAGTTCTTC. This rearrangement joins TRBV28 to TRBJ2-1, with D perhaps TRBD2 (6 bases). The germline V gene has CDR1 MDHEN and CDR2 SYDVKM. The V end lost 3 bases, the J end lost 4 bases, and 10 bases lay between the germline ends. The CDR3 runs 14 residues. The full variable domain, its missing parts supplied by reference TRBV28 and TRBJ2-1, is DVKVTQSSRYLVKRTGEKVFLECVQDMDHENMFWYRQDPGLGLRLIYFSYDVKMKEKGDIPEGYSVSREKKERFSLILESASTNQTSMYLCASSFGGTYNEQFFGPGTRLTVL.

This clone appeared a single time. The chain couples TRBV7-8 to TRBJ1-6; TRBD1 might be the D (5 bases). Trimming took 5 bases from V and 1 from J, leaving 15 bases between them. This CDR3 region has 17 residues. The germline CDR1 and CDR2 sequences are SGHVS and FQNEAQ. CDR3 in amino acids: CASSPGAASSYNSPLHF. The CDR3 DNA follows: TGTGCCAGCAGCCCTGGGGCAGCGAGTTCCTATAATTCACCCCTCCACTTT.

The CDR3 DNA follows: TGTGCCAGCAGCACCGCCAAGGGTAGCGGGAGGGCCGGGCAGTTCTTC. The encoded protein is CASSTAKGSGRAGQFF. V is TRBV28 and J is TRBJ2-1; the match to TRBD2 covers 11 bases. This CDR3 region has 16 residues. Germline CDR1 and CDR2: MDHEN and SYDVKM. Unmatched junction bases numbered 16, after V lost 6 bases and J lost 12 bases.

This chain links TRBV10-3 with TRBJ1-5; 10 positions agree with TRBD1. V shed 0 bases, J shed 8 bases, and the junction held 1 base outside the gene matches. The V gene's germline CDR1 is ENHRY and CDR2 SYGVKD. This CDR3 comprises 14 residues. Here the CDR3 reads CAISESTGGEPQHF. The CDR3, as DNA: TGTGCCATCAGTGAGTCGACAGGGGGCGAGCCCCAGCATTTT.

CDR3 in DNA: TGTGCCAGCAGCTTAGACAGGGGAAGCGCGGAGGGCTACACCTTC. Protein product: CASSLDRGSAEGYTF. The chain is built from TRBV11-2 and TRBJ1-2; tentative D call: TRBD1 (6 bases). Trimming shortened V by 0 bases and J by 8 bases, and 16 bases separated the two germline ends. This CDR3 is built from 15 residues. In germline, CDR1 is SGHAT, CDR2 FQNNGV.

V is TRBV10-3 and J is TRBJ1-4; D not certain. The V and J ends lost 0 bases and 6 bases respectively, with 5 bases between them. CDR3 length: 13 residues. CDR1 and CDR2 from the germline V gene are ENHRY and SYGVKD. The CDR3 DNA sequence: TGTGCCATCAGTGAGTCCGCCGATGAAAAACTGTTTTTT. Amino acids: CAISESADEKLFF.